This passage covers 18 T cell receptor beta chains from one sample sequenced in a study of OX40 agonist ivuxolimab in advanced cancers. Clones were read by immunoSEQ multiplex PCR, and TCRdb kept only the in-frame ones, dropping some. The sample consists of about 96,000 clones, about nine tenths of them appearing once. This specimen was CD4+ or CD8+ T cells sorted from blood, taken in a trial of the OX40 agonist ivuxolimab. These receptors all stem from an adult with an advanced solid tumor such as melanoma, head and neck, liver or kidney cancer.

A remark on this clone: The DNA is omitted, as the CDR3 cannot be located on it reliably, and the CDR3 follows TCRdb's listing. This chain links TRBV28 with TRBJ1-5. The CDR3 sequence runs 14 residues, both termini included. Germline assignment: CDR1 MDHEN and CDR2 SYDVKM. The CDR3 sequence: CASSSSAINQPQHF.

The chain joins TRBV7-2 to TRBJ2-7, with 13 bases that match TRBD2. J was trimmed by 6 bases and V by 2 bases; bases with no gene match: 1. Germline V gene sequence: CDR1 SGHTA, CDR2 FQGNSA. The CDR3 is 14 amino acids. The CDR3 DNA reads as TGTGCCAGCAGCTTACGACTAGCGGGAGGCGAGCAGTACTTC. It specifies CASSLRLAGGEQYF.

The V gene is TRBV6-1, the J gene TRBJ1-1, with D perhaps TRBD1 (5 bases). The CDR3 totals 14 residues. CDR1 MNHNS and CDR2 SASEGT come from the germline V gene. The ends were cut back, 3 bases at V and 5 bases at J, with 13 bases in the middle. The CDR3 region has the DNA TGTGCCAGCAGTGAGGCGGGGGTGGAGACTGAAGCTTTCTTT. Translating gives CASSEAGVETEAFF.

This clone was recorded once. The chain couples TRBV7-2 to TRBJ2-5, with TRBD2 matching 10 bases. V lost 4 bases, J lost 5 bases, and 10 bases stayed unmatched. Germline CDR1 reads SGHTA; CDR2 reads FQGNSA. The CDR3 consists of 16 residues. CDR3 protein: CASSSIAGGGWETQYF. DNA for the CDR3: TGTGCCAGCAGCTCTATAGCGGGAGGAGGGTGGGAGACCCAGTACTTC.

The genes are TRBV7-2 and TRBJ2-3; TRBD2 matches at 7 bases. The CDR3 runs to 16 residues. V lost 2 bases to trimming and J lost 2 bases; unmatched junction nucleotides: 7. Looked up from germline, CDR1 is SGHTA and CDR2 is FQGNSA. DNA of the CDR3: TGTGCCAGCAGCTTAATGCCGAGCGGGACCACAGATACGCAGTATTTT. Amino acid sequence: CASSLMPSGTTDTQYF.

The chain employs TRBV2 and TRBJ1-1, with D perhaps TRBD1 (6 bases). Trimming removed 8 bases at V and 4 bases at J, with 14 bases between. This CDR3 region has 13 residues. Per germline, CDR1 SNHLY and CDR2 FYNNEI. In nucleotides, the CDR3 is TGTGCCAGCCGTCAGGGGAGGGGCACTGAAGCTTTCTTT. This encodes CASRQGRGTEAFF.

This rearrangement joins TRBV7-2 to TRBJ2-1; the match to TRBD1 covers 9 bases. CDR3 length: 16 residues. The V and J ends lost 5 bases and 3 bases, in that order; junction bases with no gene match: 8. CDR1 is SGHTA and CDR2 is FQGNSA in the germline V gene. The CDR3, as DNA: TGTGCCAGCAGCCGAACAGGGGGCGGAAGCTACAATGAGCAGTTCTTC. Its translation: CASSRTGGGSYNEQFF.

This chain links TRBV5-1 with TRBJ2-3; 11 nucleotides line up with TRBD2. CDR3 length equals 19 residues. The germline CDR1 and CDR2 sequences are SGHRS and YFSETQ. Unmatched junction bases numbered 14, after V lost 1 base and J lost 4 bases. CDR3 DNA sequence: TGCGCCAGCAGCTTGTGGCTAGCGGGAGGCGAAAGGGTAGCAGATACGCAGTATTTT. This sequence encodes CASSLWLAGGERVADTQYF.

V is TRBV6-6 and J is TRBJ2-1; D gene ambiguous. Trimming pared 0 bases from V and 3 bases from J, leaving 9 bases between. CDR1 is MNHNY, CDR2 SVGAGI, per germline (reference sequence). The CDR3 is made up of 15 amino acids. CDR3: CASSYSNDGYNEQFF. CDR3 bases: TGTGCCAGCAGTTACTCGAACGATGGCTACAATGAGCAGTTCTTC.

Here the CDR3 DNA reads TGCAGCGTTGTTGAGGGAGGGTCGGGGACCCAGTACTTC. The encoded protein is CSVVEGGSGTQYF. This chain links TRBV29-1 with TRBJ2-5; 7 nucleotides agree with TRBD2. The CDR3 extends over 13 amino acids. The germline CDR1 and CDR2 sequences are SQVTM and ANQGSEA. Trimming at V came to 4 bases and at J to 7 bases, leaving 9 bases not matched to a gene.

The genes are TRBV6-6 and TRBJ2-5; perhaps D is TRBD1 or TRBD2 (5 bases each). This CDR3 spans 13 amino acids. V was cut by 2 bases and J by 2 bases, with 6 bases left in between. Per the germline V gene, CDR1 is MNHNY and CDR2 is SVGAGI (reference sequence). The CDR3 nucleotides are TGTGCCAGCAGTTACGGGGGTCAAGAGACCCAGTACTTC. Amino acid sequence: CASSYGGQETQYF.

The DNA of the CDR3 is TGTGCCAGCAGTACAAGGGGCGTATACAATGAGCAGTTCTTC. It encodes CASSTRGVYNEQFF. V is TRBV6-5 and J is TRBJ2-1; D is perhaps TRBD1 (5 bases). V was trimmed by 5 bases and J by 4 bases, leaving 12 bases between them. The CDR3 consists of 14 residues. CDR1 is MNHEY, CDR2 SVGAGI, per germline.

The CDR3 bases are TGTGCCAGCAGCCCCCGCCCGGGACGATCGACGAACACCGGGGAGCTGTTTTTT. It is translated as CASSPRPGRSTNTGELFF. The chain employs TRBV7-9 and TRBJ2-2; tentatively, D is TRBD1 or TRBD2 (5 bases each). Trimming cost V 5 bases and J 0 bases, with 19 bases left between them. CDR1 SEHNR and CDR2 FQNEAQ come from the germline V gene (reference sequence). This CDR3 has 18 amino acids.

The chain links TRBV11-3 to TRBJ2-7, with 7 bases identical to TRBD2. The trim removed 5 bases at V and 5 bases at J, leaving 6 bases unmatched. CDR3 length: 13 amino acids. CDR1 is SGHNT, CDR2 YENEEA, per germline. The CDR3 DNA reads as TGTGCCAGCAGCCTCCGGGGGGACCACGAGCAGTACTTC. This encodes CASSLRGDHEQYF.

The chain couples TRBV5-4 to TRBJ2-5; TRBD1 matches 7 bases. The CDR3 length is 14 residues. Trimming at V came to 0 bases and at J to 5 bases, leaving 4 bases not matched to a gene. Germline CDR1 is SGHNT and CDR2 is YYREEE (reference sequence). The CDR3 protein is CASSLVGGLETQYF. The CDR3 region has the DNA TGTGCCAGCAGCTTGGTAGGGGGCCTTGAGACCCAGTACTTC.

CDR3 sequence reads: CASSQDRNQPQHF. The CDR3 nucleotides read TGCGCCAGCAGCCAAGATAGAAATCAGCCCCAGCATTTT. The chain couples TRBV4-1 to TRBJ1-5; no firm D call. Germline V gene lookup returns CDR1 MGHRA and CDR2 YSYEKL. The CDR3 is made up of 13 amino acids. Deletions cut 0 bases from V and 4 bases from J, with 4 bases between.

The chain employs TRBV6-1 and TRBJ2-1, with TRBD2 matching 7 bases. The CDR3 spans 14 residues. J lost 4 bases, V lost 6 bases, and 6 bases had no gene match. Germline CDR1 and CDR2: MNHNS and SASEGT. The CDR3 DNA sequence: TGTGCCAGCAGAGAGAGCGGGAATTACAATGAGCAGTTCTTC. It translates to CASRESGNYNEQFF.

In the case of this clone: The junction does not match germline at one end; this may be a read error. The chain carries TRBV6-1 and TRBJ2-7; 9 bases fit TRBD1. Per germline, CDR1 MNHNS and CDR2 SASEGT. This CDR3 contains 15 residues. For the CDR3, the DNA is TGTGCCAGCAGGGAAGGGACAGGGAGCTCCTACGAGCAGTACTTC. This gives the protein CASREGTGSSYEQYF.